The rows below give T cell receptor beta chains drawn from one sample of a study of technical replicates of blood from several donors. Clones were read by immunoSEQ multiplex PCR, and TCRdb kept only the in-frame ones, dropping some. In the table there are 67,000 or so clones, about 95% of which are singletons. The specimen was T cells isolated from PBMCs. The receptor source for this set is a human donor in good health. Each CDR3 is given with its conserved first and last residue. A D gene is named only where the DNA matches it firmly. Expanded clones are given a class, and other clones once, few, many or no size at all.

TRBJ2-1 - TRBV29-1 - CSVLKTGSYNEQFF TGCAGCGTCCTAAAGACAGGCTCCTACAATGAGCAGTTCTTC
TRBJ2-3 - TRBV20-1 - CSARDQDTQYF TGCAGTGCTAGAGATCAAGATACGCAGTATTTT
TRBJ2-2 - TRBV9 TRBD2 CASSVEAGVTGELFF TGTGCCAGCAGCGTAGAAGCGGGGGTCACCGGGGAGCTGTTTTTT
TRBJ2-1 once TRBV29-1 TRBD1 CSVESAGGNEQFF TGCAGCGTTGAATCGGCAGGGGGCAATGAGCAGTTCTTC
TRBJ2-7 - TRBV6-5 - CASSYSRTAMGYEQYF TGTGCCAGCAGTTACTCAAGGACAGCAATGGGGTACGAGCAGTACTTC
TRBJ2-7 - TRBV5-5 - CASSLVAGAPAEQYF TGTGCCAGCAGCTTGGTGGCAGGGGCGCCGGCCGAGCAGTACTTC
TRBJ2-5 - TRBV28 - CASSSPPKETQYF TGTGCCAGCAGTTCCCCCCCTAAAGAGACCCAGTACTTC
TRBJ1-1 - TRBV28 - CASRGRSNTEAFF TGTGCCAGCAGAGGGAGGTCGAACACTGAAGCTTTCTTT
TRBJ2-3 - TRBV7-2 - CASSFLGARGDTQYF TGTGCCAGCAGCTTCCTAGGGGCTCGAGGAGATACGCAGTATTTT
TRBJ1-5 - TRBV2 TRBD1 CASNLGQGAQPQHF TGTGCCAGCAATTTAGGACAGGGGGCTCAGCCCCAGCATTTT
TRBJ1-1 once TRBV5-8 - CASSLSGFIRPNTEAFF TGTGCCAGCAGCTTGTCAGGGTTCATTCGACCAAACACTGAAGCTTTCTTT
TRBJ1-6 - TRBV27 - CASRPQVGQNSPLHF TGTGCCAGCAGACCCCAAGTGGGGCAGAATTCACCCCTCCACTTT
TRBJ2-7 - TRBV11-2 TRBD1 CASSPGQGSYEQYF TGTGCCAGCAGCCCAGGACAGGGTTCCTACGAGCAGTACTTC
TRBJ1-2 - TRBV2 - CASSEAWYVGTYGYTF TGTGCCAGCAGTGAAGCTTGGTACGTGGGCACCTATGGCTACACCTTC
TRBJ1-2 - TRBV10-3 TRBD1 CAISEGQGNGYTF TGTGCCATCAGTGAGGGACAGGGGAATGGCTACACCTTC
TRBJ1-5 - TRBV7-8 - CASSQPGVNQPQHF TGTGCCAGCAGCCAACCGGGGGTCAATCAGCCCCAGCATTTT
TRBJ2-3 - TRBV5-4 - CASSFLHRRGGITDTQYF TGTGCCAGCAGCTTTCTCCATCGGAGGGGGGGGATCACAGATACGCAGTATTTT
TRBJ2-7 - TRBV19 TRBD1 CASTSQAGTGDEQYF TGTGCCAGTACCTCCCAGGCGGGGACAGGGGACGAGCAGTACTTC
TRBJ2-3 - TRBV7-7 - CASSSPDLVGTDTQYF TGTGCCAGCAGCTCACCCGATCTAGTGGGCACAGATACGCAGTATTTT
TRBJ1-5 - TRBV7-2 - CASSLAMTLRYSNQPQHF TGTGCCAGCAGCTTAGCGATGACACTCCGATATAGCAATCAGCCCCAGCATTTT
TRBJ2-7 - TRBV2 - CASRSQRYEQYF TGTGCCAGCAGGTCTCAGCGCTACGAGCAGTACTTC
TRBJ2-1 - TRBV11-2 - CASSLGVLNNEQFF TGTGCCAGCAGCTTAGGCGTCCTGAACAATGAGCAGTTCTTC
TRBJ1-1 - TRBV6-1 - CASSEGLTVLMNTEAFF TGTGCCAGCAGTGAAGGGTTGACAGTCCTAATGAACACTGAAGCTTTCTTT
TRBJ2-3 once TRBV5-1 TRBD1 CASGQGPSTDTQYF TGCGCCAGCGGACAGGGGCCCTCTACAGATACGCAGTATTTT
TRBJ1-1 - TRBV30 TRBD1 CAWIGDSSEAFF TGTGCCTGGATTGGGGACAGCTCTGAAGCTTTCTTT
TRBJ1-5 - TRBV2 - CASSGEVQPQHF TGTGCCAGCAGTGGAGAGGTTCAGCCCCAGCATTTT
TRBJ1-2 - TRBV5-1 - CASSPWTAKNLAGGYTF TGCGCCAGCAGCCCCTGGACAGCGAAAAACTTAGCGGGGGGCTACACCTTC
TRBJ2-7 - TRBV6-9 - CASCKTVPGGEQYF TGTGCCAGCTGTAAGACAGTTCCCGGGGGCGAGCAGTACTTC
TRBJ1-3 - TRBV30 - CAWSGHMGPGNTIYF TGTGCCTGGAGTGGACATATGGGGCCAGGAAACACCATATATTTT
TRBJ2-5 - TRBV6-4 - CASSDVVAGVRETQYF TGTGCCAGCAGTGACGTCGTGGCAGGGGTCCGAGAGACCCAGTACTTC
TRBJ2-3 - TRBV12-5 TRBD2 CASGLGLAGSADTQYF TGTGCTAGTGGTTTGGGCCTAGCGGGATCGGCGGATACGCAGTATTTT
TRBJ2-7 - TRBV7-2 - CASSREPGSTEQYF TGTGCCAGCAGCCGAGAGCCAGGGTCCACCGAGCAGTACTTC
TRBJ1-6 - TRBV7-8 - CASSPRDNSYNSPLHF TGTGCCAGCAGCCCAAGGGACAACTCCTATAATTCACCCCTCCACTTT
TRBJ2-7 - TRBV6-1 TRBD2 CASSEAYGGSAYEQYF TGTGCCAGCAGTGAAGCATATGGCGGGAGTGCGTACGAGCAGTACTTC
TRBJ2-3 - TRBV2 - CASSEGTTDTQYF TGTGCCAGCAGTGAAGGGACTACTGATACGCAGTATTTT
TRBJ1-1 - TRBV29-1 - CSVNRGNTEAFF TGCAGCGTTAACCGAGGGAACACTGAAGCTTTCTTT
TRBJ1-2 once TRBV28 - CASSLGEEDGYTF TGTGCCAGCAGTTTAGGGGAGGAGGATGGCTACACCTTC
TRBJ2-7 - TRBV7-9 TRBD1 CASSIEGQTNYEQYF TGTGCCAGCAGCATAGAGGGACAGACTAACTACGAGCAGTACTTC